Presented here are 10 T cell receptor beta chains from one specimen sequenced in a study of blood T cells in healthy people across ages (dated by TCRdb to the mid-2010s). The library was generated by 5' RACE. The sequencer was an Illumina HiSeq 2500. A second roughly 6 to 11 cycle PCR used a sample-barcoded 5' primer and a J-beta primer mix. The public sequencing data were trimmed at Q25 with fastp and processed into clonotypes with MiXCR by TCRdb, which kept only in-frame beta chains. One record per CDR3 amino acid sequence lists the most common genes and DNA. This sample gives around 850,000 distinct CDR3 sequences in total; around 34% of them show up just once. The ten top clones hold under 15% of the sample. Input material: blood. The receptors derive from a man in his late teens or twenties in good health.

This clonotype came up a few times. V gene TRBV20-1 combines with J gene TRBJ2-5; 7 nucleotides line up with TRBD1. Germline CDR1 DFQATT, CDR2 SNEGSKA (reference sequence). This CDR3 spans 16 amino acids. V lost 0 bases, J lost 2 bases, and 9 bases stayed unmatched. CDR3 loop: CSAREVGRGQQETQYF. The CDR3 coding sequence is TGCAGTGCTAGAGAGGTGGGCAGGGGACAGCAAGAGACCCAGTACTTC.

The sample holds many counts of this clonotype. V and J are TRBV28 and TRBJ2-5; 10 bases map to TRBD2. Germline loops: CDR1 MDHEN, CDR2 SYDVKM. J lost 2 bases, V lost 5 bases, and 11 bases had no gene match. This CDR3 has 17 amino acids. The CDR3, as DNA: TGTGCCAGCAGTGCCGGGACTAGCGTCGGGGGACAAGAGACCCAGTACTTC. Protein sequence: CASSAGTSVGGQETQYF.

The V call is TRBV5-1, the J call TRBJ2-3; 15 nucleotides agree with TRBD2. CDR3 size: 20 residues. Germline V gene data show CDR1 as SGHRS and CDR2 as YFSETQ. V lost 3 bases to trimming and J lost 0 bases; unmatched junction nucleotides: 11. The CDR3 nucleotides are TGCGCCAGCAGCTACGGACTAGCGGGAGGGAGTAAAACTAGCACAGATACGCAGTATTTT. Residues: CASSYGLAGGSKTSTDTQYF.

This clonotype has a single count. The chain combines TRBV28 with TRBJ1-5, with TRBD1 matching 7 bases. V lost 3 bases, J lost 3 bases, and 8 bases stayed unmatched. The CDR3 runs to 16 residues. CDR1 and CDR2 from the germline V gene are MDHEN and SYDVKM. The CDR3 sequence is CASSLSWQGDNQPQHF. Here the CDR3 DNA reads TGTGCCAGCAGTTTGAGTTGGCAGGGGGACAATCAGCCCCAGCATTTT.

This chain connects TRBV18 to TRBJ2-3; D tentatively fits TRBD1 or TRBD2 (5 bases each). V was cut by 3 bases and J by 3 bases, with 13 bases left in between. This CDR3 is 15 amino acids long. In germline, CDR1 is KGHSH, CDR2 LQKENI. CDR3 coding DNA: TGTGCCAGCTCACCGGGACGCCGAGTGACAGATACGCAGTATTTT. Translated: CASSPGRRVTDTQYF. The full variable domain, in which reference TRBV18 and TRBJ2-3 provide the parts outside the CDR3, is NAGVMQNPRHLVRRRGQEARLRCSPMKGHSHVYWYRQLPEEGLKFMVYLQKENIIDESGMPKERFSAEFPKEGPSILRIQQVVRGDSAAYFCASSPGRRVTDTQYFGPGTRLTVL.

As for this clonotype: This sequence may be a read error, since a much larger clone differs from it by one base. CDR3 in DNA: TGTGCCAGCAGCTTAGATCAGGATGAGCAGTTCTTC. It yields the protein CASSLDQDEQFF. The chain employs TRBV11-3 and TRBJ2-1; the D is unclear. V dropped 0 bases and J dropped 8 bases, with 5 bases sitting between them. This CDR3 is 12 amino acids long. Germline values: CDR1 SGHNT, CDR2 YENEEA.

In the case of this clonotype: This could be a read error, since a much larger clone is one nucleotide away. The chain combines TRBV4-3 with TRBJ2-3; TRBD1 is a possible D gene (6 bases). The DNA end is more similar to TRBJ1-5, so the J call may be wrong. The CDR3 runs 15 residues. Per the germline V gene, CDR1 is LGHNA and CDR2 is YSLEER. The CDR3 spells CASSQDPVRGDTQHF. Written as DNA, the CDR3 is TGCGCCAGCAGCCAAGATCCCGTCAGGGGCGATACGCAGCATTTT.

The chain links TRBV7-2 to TRBJ2-5; unclear D gene. CDR1 is SGHTA, CDR2 FQGNSA, per germline. V was pared by 1 base and J by 1 base, with 7 bases between. CDR3 length: 14 residues. CDR3 DNA sequence: TGTGCCAGCAGCTTAGATGCAGTCCAAGAGACCCAGTACTTC. Translation gives CASSLDAVQETQYF.

Only a few counts were recorded for this clonotype. This chain joins TRBV29-1 and TRBJ1-4; TRBD1 is a possible D gene (5 bases). This CDR3 comprises 14 residues. The germline V and J ends were trimmed by 7 bases and 10 bases, with 22 bases remaining between them. Germline V lookup: CDR1 SQVTM, CDR2 ANQGSEA. CDR3 DNA: TGCAGCGCCCAATCGGGGGGGGGATCCGGAAAACTGTTTTTT. Its protein product is CSAQSGGGSGKLFF.

This clonotype was picked up a small number of times. The J gene is TRBJ2-3, the V gene TRBV5-1; D may match TRBD1 or TRBD2 (5 bases each). Trimming removed 4 bases from V and 9 bases from J, with 15 bases in between. Germline V gene data show CDR1 as SGHRS and CDR2 as YFSETQ. CDR3 size: 13 residues. The CDR3 DNA reads as TGCGCCAGCAGCCTGACGCCCGGGGCCACGCAGTATTTT. Its translation is CASSLTPGATQYF. The full variable domain, rest sourced from reference TRBV5-1 and TRBJ2-3, is KAGVTQTPRYLIKTRGQQVTLSCSPISGHRSVSWYQQTPGQGLQFLFEYFSETQRNKGNFPGRFSGRQFSNSRSEMNVSTLELGDSALYLCASSLTPGATQYFGPGTRLTVL.